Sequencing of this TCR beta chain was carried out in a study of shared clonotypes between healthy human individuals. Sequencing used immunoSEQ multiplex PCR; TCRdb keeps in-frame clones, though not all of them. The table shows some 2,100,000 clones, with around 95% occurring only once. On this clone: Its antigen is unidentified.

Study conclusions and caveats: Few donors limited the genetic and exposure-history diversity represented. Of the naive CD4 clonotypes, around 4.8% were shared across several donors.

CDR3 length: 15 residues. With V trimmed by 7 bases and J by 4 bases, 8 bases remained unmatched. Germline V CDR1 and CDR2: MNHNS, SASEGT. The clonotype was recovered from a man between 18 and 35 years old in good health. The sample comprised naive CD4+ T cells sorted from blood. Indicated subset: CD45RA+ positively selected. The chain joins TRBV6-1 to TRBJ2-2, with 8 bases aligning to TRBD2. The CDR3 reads CASTAGGAGTGELFF. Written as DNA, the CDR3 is TGTGCCAGCACCGCCGGGGGGGCTGGCACCGGGGAGCTGTTTTTT.